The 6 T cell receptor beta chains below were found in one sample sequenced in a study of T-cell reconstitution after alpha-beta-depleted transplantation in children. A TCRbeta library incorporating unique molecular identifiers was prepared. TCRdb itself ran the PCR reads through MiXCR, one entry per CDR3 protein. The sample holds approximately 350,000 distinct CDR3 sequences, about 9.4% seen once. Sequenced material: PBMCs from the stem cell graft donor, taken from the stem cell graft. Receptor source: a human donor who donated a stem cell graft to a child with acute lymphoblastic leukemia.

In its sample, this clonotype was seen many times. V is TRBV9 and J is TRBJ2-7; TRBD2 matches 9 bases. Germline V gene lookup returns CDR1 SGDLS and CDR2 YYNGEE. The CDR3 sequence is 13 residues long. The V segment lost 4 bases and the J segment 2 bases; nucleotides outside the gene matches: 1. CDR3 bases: TGTGCCAGCAGCAAGCGGGAGGCCTACGAGCAGTACTTC. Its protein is CASSKREAYEQYF.

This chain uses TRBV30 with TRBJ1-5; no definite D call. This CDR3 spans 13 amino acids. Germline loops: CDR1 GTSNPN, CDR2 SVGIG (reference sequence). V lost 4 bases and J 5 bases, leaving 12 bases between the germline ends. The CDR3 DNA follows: TGTGCCTGGAATGTCGACGGGGATCAGCCCCAGCATTTT. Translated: CAWNVDGDQPQHF.

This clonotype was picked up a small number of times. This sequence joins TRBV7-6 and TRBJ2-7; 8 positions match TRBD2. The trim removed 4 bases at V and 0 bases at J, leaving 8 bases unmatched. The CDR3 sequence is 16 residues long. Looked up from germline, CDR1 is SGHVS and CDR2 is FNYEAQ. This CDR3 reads CASSSSPSGLSYEQYF. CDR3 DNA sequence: TGTGCCAGCAGCTCAAGCCCTAGCGGGCTCTCCTACGAGCAGTACTTC. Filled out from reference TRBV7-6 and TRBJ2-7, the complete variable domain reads GAGVSQSPRYKVTKRGQDVALRCDPISGHVSLYWYRQALGQGPEFLTYFNYEAQQDKSGLPNDRFSAERPEGSISTLTIQRTEQRDSAMYRCASSSSPSGLSYEQYFGPGTRLTVT.

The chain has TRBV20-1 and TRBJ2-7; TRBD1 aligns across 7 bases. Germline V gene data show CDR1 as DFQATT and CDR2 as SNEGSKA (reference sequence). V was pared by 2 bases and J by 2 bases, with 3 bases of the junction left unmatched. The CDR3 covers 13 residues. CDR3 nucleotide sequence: TGCAGTGCTAGACGTCAGGGGGCCTACGAGCAGTACTTC. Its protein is CSARRQGAYEQYF.

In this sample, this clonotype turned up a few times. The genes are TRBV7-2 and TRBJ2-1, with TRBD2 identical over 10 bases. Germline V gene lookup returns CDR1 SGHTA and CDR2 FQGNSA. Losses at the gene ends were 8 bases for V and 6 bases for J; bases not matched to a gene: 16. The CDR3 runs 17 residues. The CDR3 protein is CASGPTAGGPMGNEQFF. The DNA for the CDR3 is TGTGCCAGCGGACCCACAGCGGGAGGGCCTATGGGCAATGAGCAGTTCTTC.

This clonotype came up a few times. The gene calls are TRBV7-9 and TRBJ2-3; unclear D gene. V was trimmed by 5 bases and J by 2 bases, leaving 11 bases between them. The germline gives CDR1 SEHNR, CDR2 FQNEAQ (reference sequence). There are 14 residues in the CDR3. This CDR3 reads CASSPTVPTDTQYF. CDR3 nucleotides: TGTGCCAGCAGCCCCACCGTGCCCACAGATACGCAGTATTTT.